These 26 T cell receptor beta chains were all obtained from the same sample, sequenced in a study of blood T cells in healthy people across ages. It was with a sample-barcoded 5' primer and a J-beta primer mix that a second PCR of roughly 6 to 12 cycles was run. Each CDR3 protein is one row after TCRdb ran MiXCR on the 5' RACE reads. The profile covers over 1,300,000 distinct CDR3 sequences, with roughly 64% appearing a single time and under 8.5% taken by the ten largest. What was sequenced was blood. The receptors stem from a man between 18 and 35 years old in good health.

The chain uses TRBV6-5 and TRBJ2-7; the match to TRBD2 covers 9 bases. J gave up 4 bases and V 5 bases, and 9 bases lay outside the gene matches. CDR3 length: 15 residues. Germline loops: CDR1 MNHEY, CDR2 SVGAGI. CDR3 in DNA: TGTGCCAGCAGTCCCCGCCCTAGCGGGGAATACGAGCAGTACTTC. Its protein is CASSPRPSGEYEQYF.

CDR3 sequence reads: CSLVPGDPYNEQYF. As DNA, the CDR3 is TGCAGCCTGGTCCCGGGTGACCCCTACAATGAGCAGTACTTC. The chain joins TRBV29-1 to TRBJ2-5, with D unclear. In germline, CDR1 is SQVTM, CDR2 ANQGSEA. The germline V and J ends were trimmed by 8 bases and 11 bases, with 27 bases remaining between them. This CDR3 is built from 14 residues.

The CDR3 sequence is CASSSSFAGGANEQFF. In DNA, the CDR3 is TGTGCCAGCAGCTCATCCTTTGCGGGAGGCGCGAATGAGCAGTTCTTC. The rearrangement joins TRBV11-3 to TRBJ2-1; TRBD2 matches 8 bases. J was trimmed by 7 bases and V by 4 bases; bases with no gene match: 12. The CDR3 spans 16 residues. CDR1 SGHNT and CDR2 YENEEA come from the germline V gene.

The rearrangement joins TRBV20-1 to TRBJ2-6; TRBD1 matches 7 bases. Germline lookup yields CDR1 DFQATT and CDR2 SNEGSKA (reference sequence). V was pared by 6 bases and J by 0 bases, with 8 bases of the junction left unmatched. The CDR3 has 16 residues. The CDR3 region has the DNA TGCAGTGCCCCGGACAGGAAGAACTCTGGGGCCAACGTCCTGACTTTC. Translating gives CSAPDRKNSGANVLTF.

This rearrangement joins TRBV11-2 to TRBJ1-1; 12 positions match TRBD1. CDR1 and CDR2 (germline): SGHAT, FQNNGV. With V trimmed by 1 base and J by 6 bases, 3 bases remained unmatched. This CDR3 is built from 15 residues. CDR3 in amino acids: CASSLVGQGAAEAFF. In DNA, the CDR3 is TGTGCCAGCAGCTTAGTGGGACAGGGGGCCGCTGAAGCTTTCTTT.

The rearrangement joins TRBV2 to TRBJ2-1, with 14 nucleotides matching TRBD2. The CDR3 is 17 amino acids. Germline-derived CDR1 and CDR2 are SNHLY and FYNNEI. The ends lost 6 bases at V and 1 base at J; junction bases unmatched: 5. CDR3 sequence (DNA): TGTGCCAGCAGAGCAGGGACTAGCGGGAGTTCCTACAATGAGCAGTTCTTC. Amino acid sequence: CASRAGTSGSSYNEQFF.

This clonotype has more than one count but fewer than ten. The J gene is TRBJ1-5, the V gene TRBV2; 7 nucleotides align to TRBD1. This CDR3 region has 14 residues. Germline CDR1 and CDR2: SNHLY and FYNNEI. V lost 7 bases and J lost 7; bases outside the gene matches: 10. CDR3 region: CASKRGGSGQPQHF. The CDR3 region has the DNA TGTGCCAGCAAGAGAGGGGGCTCGGGGCAGCCCCAGCATTTT.

The chain has TRBV27 and TRBJ1-5, with 8 nucleotides matching TRBD1. V gave up 5 bases and J gave up 7 bases; unmatched junction bases: 10. In germline, CDR1 is MNHEY, CDR2 SMNVEV (reference sequence). The CDR3 is made up of 15 amino acids. This chain's CDR3 is CASSPSTGGDQPQHF. As DNA, the CDR3 is TGTGCCAGCAGTCCCTCCACAGGGGGGGACCAGCCCCAGCATTTT.

This clonotype turned up a few times. The rearrangement uses TRBV29-1 and TRBJ2-7, with D perhaps TRBD1 (6 bases). CDR1 is SQVTM, CDR2 ANQGSEA, per germline. This CDR3 is built from 14 residues. V shed 4 bases and J shed 3 bases, with 16 bases lying between them. The CDR3 DNA is TGCAGCGTTGGTGGGGGCAGGAGCAACTACGAGCAGTACTTC. Translated, it gives CSVGGGRSNYEQYF.

The chain links TRBV6-1 to TRBJ1-4; possibly TRBD1 for D (5 bases). The V and J ends lost 6 bases and 7 bases respectively, with 15 bases between them. The length of the CDR3 is 14 residues. Germline values: CDR1 MNHNS, CDR2 SASEGT. Here the CDR3 reads CASRKQRGGEKLFF. The CDR3 DNA sequence: TGTGCCAGCAGGAAGCAGCGGGGGGGTGAAAAACTGTTTTTT.

The V gene is TRBV4-1, the J gene TRBJ2-1, with D possibly being TRBD2 (6 bases). Matching the DNA end better, TRBJ2-7 makes the J call doubtful. Germline V gives CDR1 MGHRA, CDR2 YSYEKL. This CDR3 comprises 16 residues. As DNA, the CDR3 is TGCGCCAGCAGCCAAGAGATGGCGGGGTACTACAATGAGCAGTACTTC. As protein: CASSQEMAGYYNEQYF.

V is TRBV27 and J is TRBJ2-1; a possible D gene is TRBD2 (6 bases). Looked up from germline, CDR1 is MNHEY and CDR2 is SMNVEV (reference sequence). CDR3 size: 17 residues. V dropped 0 bases and J dropped 4 bases, with 16 bases sitting between them. CDR3 residues: CASSLSRRGRTYNEQFF. The CDR3 DNA reads as TGTGCCAGCAGTTTATCTCGTCGGGGGAGAACTTACAATGAGCAGTTCTTC.

A few counts support this clonotype. CDR3 region: CATSRGLAGGPNTGELFF. In nucleotides, the CDR3 is TGTGCCACCAGCAGAGGTCTAGCGGGAGGACCGAACACCGGGGAGCTGTTTTTT. This sequence joins TRBV15 and TRBJ2-2, with 11 bases fitting TRBD2. V lost 1 base and J lost 0; bases outside the gene matches: 4. Germline-derived CDR1 and CDR2 are LNHNV and YYDKDF (reference sequence). The CDR3 sequence is 18 residues long.

The chain employs TRBV3-1 and TRBJ2-1, with no clear D. The ends were cut back, 3 bases at V and 7 bases at J, with 19 bases in the middle. The CDR3 sequence is 16 residues long. Germline CDR1 reads LGHDT; CDR2 reads YNNKEL (reference sequence). CDR3 DNA: TGTGCCAGCAGCCACCGCTCCCCAGCCCGGCGAAATGAGCAGTTCTTC. It yields the protein CASSHRSPARRNEQFF.

This rearrangement joins TRBV7-9 to TRBJ2-5; D is uncertain. The CDR3 spans 14 residues. Germline lookup yields CDR1 SEHNR and CDR2 FQNEAQ (reference sequence). The V and J ends lost 6 bases and 2 bases respectively, with 13 bases between them. CDR3 in DNA: TGTGCCAGCAGTTTTAGCATGAAGCAAGAGACCCAGTACTTC. Its translation is CASSFSMKQETQYF.

This clonotype appeared a few times. One end of the junction is discordant with germline, which a read error may explain. The chain is built from TRBV5-1 and TRBJ2-3; D possibly uses TRBD1 or TRBD2 (6 bases each). The CDR3 totals 14 residues. The germline CDR1 and CDR2 sequences are SGHRS and YFSETQ. In DNA form, the CDR3 reads TGTGCTAGCAGCTTAGGCAGGGGAGGAGATACGCAGTATTTT. Protein: CASSLGRGGDTQYF. Complete variable domain (other parts from reference TRBV5-1 and TRBJ2-3): KAGVTQTPRYLIKTRGQQVTLSCSPISGHRSVSWYQQTPGQGLQFLFEYFSETQRNKGNFPGRFSGRQFSNSRSEMNVSTLELGDSALYLCASSLGRGGDTQYFGPGTRLTVL.

The V gene is TRBV5-1, the J gene TRBJ1-1, with 9 bases lining up with TRBD1. Per germline, CDR1 SGHRS and CDR2 YFSETQ. This CDR3 contains 19 residues. Trimming removed 4 bases from V and 4 bases from J; junction bases left unmatched: 20. The CDR3 sequence: CASSVDRIAGTGTATEAFF. The CDR3 coding sequence is TGCGCCAGCAGCGTGGATAGGATTGCCGGGACAGGGACCGCCACTGAAGCTTTCTTT.

Of note for this clonotype: A much larger clone is a single base away; this may be a read error. The chain is built from TRBV11-2 and TRBJ1-1; D uncertain. The CDR3 is made up of 12 amino acids. Germline V gene lookup returns CDR1 SGHAT and CDR2 FQNNGV. The CDR3 region has the DNA TGTGCCAGCATCTTATCAAACACTGAAGCTTTCTTT. The encoded protein is CASILSNTEAFF.

V is TRBV20-1 and J is TRBJ1-1; D gene ambiguous. This CDR3 is built from 15 residues. Germline CDR1 reads DFQATT; CDR2 reads SNEGSKA (reference sequence). V was clipped by 0 bases and J by 1 base, with 12 bases between them. CDR3: CSARDLRRPNTEAFF. CDR3 DNA: TGCAGTGCTAGAGATCTGAGACGCCCGAACACTGAAGCTTTCTTT.

This rearrangement joins TRBV28 to TRBJ2-2; D call uncertain. The germline CDR1 and CDR2 sequences are MDHEN and SYDVKM. This CDR3 has 15 residues. The V end was cut by 7 bases, the J end by 2 bases, with 14 bases between. CDR3 amino acids: CASIPSGPNTGELFF. In DNA form, the CDR3 reads TGTGCCAGCATCCCTTCCGGACCAAACACCGGGGAGCTGTTTTTT.

The chain joins TRBV5-1 to TRBJ2-7; the D is unclear. Germline assignment: CDR1 SGHRS and CDR2 YFSETQ. V lost 2 bases and J lost 3, with 24 bases in between. The CDR3 length is 18 residues. The CDR3 is CASSFRPLAGVSDYEQYF. The CDR3 DNA reads as TGCGCCAGCAGCTTCCGGCCCCTGGCCGGTGTTTCAGACTACGAGCAGTACTTC.

Notes on this clonotype: The junction differs from germline at one of its ends, possibly a read error. The chain combines TRBV5-4 with TRBJ2-1; D is unresolved. The germline CDR1 and CDR2 sequences are SGHNT and YYREEE (reference sequence). The CDR3 sequence is 14 residues long. CDR3 in DNA: TGTGCCAGCAGGTTGGTGGGCTCCTACAATGAGCAGTTCTTC. Translation gives CASRLVGSYNEQFF.

The chain joins TRBV20-1 to TRBJ2-3; 11 nucleotides agree with TRBD2. Germline loops: CDR1 DFQATT, CDR2 SNEGSKA (reference sequence). Unmatched junction bases numbered 8, after V lost 1 base and J lost 8 bases. The CDR3 has 15 amino acids. The CDR3 is CSARAVAGGIVTQYF. In nucleotides, the CDR3 is TGCAGTGCTAGAGCGGTAGCGGGAGGGATCGTTACGCAGTATTTT.

The CDR3 region has the DNA TGTGCCTGGAGTGGGGACTTTCCGGCGGTGTTCTTC. This sequence encodes CAWSGDFPAVFF. V is TRBV30 and J is TRBJ2-1; D possibly corresponds to TRBD2 (6 bases). Trimming pared 1 base from V and 15 bases from J, leaving 16 bases between. The germline CDR1 and CDR2 sequences are GTSNPN and SVGIG (reference sequence). This CDR3 is 12 amino acids long.

This clonotype was found once. The chain combines TRBV2 with TRBJ2-7; possibly TRBD2 for D (6 bases). Trimming took 10 bases from V and 0 from J, leaving 28 bases between them. This CDR3 contains 18 residues. CDR1 and CDR2 (germline): SNHLY, FYNNEI. CDR3 region: CAISGVQALAHLSYEQYF. CDR3 sequence (DNA): TGTGCCATCTCGGGGGTACAGGCTCTCGCCCATCTCTCCTACGAGCAGTACTTC.

This rearrangement joins TRBV7-2 to TRBJ1-1; a possible D gene is TRBD1 (5 bases). The CDR3 extends over 14 amino acids. CDR1 and CDR2 (germline): SGHTA, FQGNSA. Trimming left V 6 bases short and J 3 bases short, with 14 bases between. The CDR3 DNA follows: TGTGCCAGCAGGTACGGGGGGGTGGACACTGAAGCTTTCTTT. This gives the protein CASRYGGVDTEAFF.